This TCR beta chain originates from a study of shared clonotypes between healthy human individuals. Study-wide points: Only blood samples were collected, and tissue repertoires likely differ.

On this clone itself: Its antigen is still unknown.

CDR3 size: 17 residues. CDR1 and CDR2 from the germline V gene are SGDLS and YYNGEE. The junction had 11 bases not matched to a gene; V was cut back by 3 bases and J by 7 bases. Sequencing used immunoSEQ multiplex PCR; TCRdb keeps in-frame clones, though not all of them. This table has hundreds of thousands of clones, around 97% appearing once. What was sequenced was naive CD4+ T cells sorted from blood. The subset was: CD45RA+ positively selected. The chain uses TRBV9 and TRBJ1-4; 11 positions agree with TRBD1. The TCR comes from a woman aged 30 to 39 in good health. The CDR3 loop reads CASSAPGTGGLGEKLFF. The CDR3 region has the DNA TGTGCCAGCAGCGCACCCGGGACAGGGGGATTAGGTGAAAAACTGTTTTTT.